These T cell receptor beta chains were read from a single sample in a study of control samples from healthy donors and cancer patients. The protocol was immunoSEQ multiplex PCR, while the TCRdb copy is restricted to in-frame clones and leaves out a portion. The sample holds 150,000 to 200,000 clones, more than 80% seen once. Source material: blood. These receptor sequences come from a man aged 25 to 40 in good health. The CDR3 runs from the conserved cysteine through the conserved F or W. A D gene is named only where the DNA matches it firmly. The size entry is marked missing in some rows and otherwise reads once, few, many or a size class.

j_call v_call clone_size d_call cdr3_aa cdr3_nt
TRBJ2-7 TRBV11-2 NA NA CASSLGATSYEQYF TGTGCCAGCAGCTTAGGGGCCACCTCCTACGAGCAGTACTTC
TRBJ2-7 TRBV7-8 NA TRBD1 CASSWLGQFSYEQYF TGTGCCAGCAGCTGGCTGGGACAGTTCTCCTACGAGCAGTACTTC
TRBJ1-6 TRBV7-2 NA NA CASSQGSYNSPLHF TGTGCCAGCAGCCAAGGCTCCTATAATTCACCCCTCCACTTT
TRBJ2-1 TRBV14 NA NA CASSQLGRHNEQFF TGTGCCAGCAGCCAACTGGGCAGACACAATGAGCAGTTCTTC
TRBJ1-2 TRBV19 NA TRBD1 CASSKGTGLNYGYTF TGTGCCAGTAGTAAAGGGACAGGGCTAAACTATGGCTACACCTTC
TRBJ2-7 TRBV7-8 NA NA CASSSARVGSPYEQYF TGTGCCAGCAGCTCGGCCAGGGTTGGAAGTCCCTACGAGCAGTACTTC
TRBJ1-1 TRBV24-1 once NA CATSEGDEAFF TGTGCCACCAGTGAGGGAGATGAAGCTTTCTTT
TRBJ2-3 TRBV27 NA NA CASSGTPTDTQYF TGTGCCAGCAGCGGGACGCCCACAGATACGCAGTATTTT
TRBJ1-2 TRBV4-1 NA NA CASSQVGGYGYTF TGCGCCAGCAGCCAAGTTGGGGGTTATGGCTACACCTTC
TRBJ1-5 TRBV28 NA NA CASRQVINQPQHF TGTGCCAGCAGACAGGTAATCAATCAGCCCCAGCATTTT
TRBJ1-3 TRBV2 NA TRBD1 CASSGTRGLLVSSGNTIYF TGTGCCAGCAGTGGCACCAGGGGGCTCCTCGTAAGCTCTGGAAACACCATATATTTT
TRBJ2-1 TRBV5-1 NA TRBD2 CASSLEGAGEVRNEQFF TGCGCCAGCAGCTTGGAAGGTGCGGGAGAGGTAAGGAATGAGCAGTTCTTC
TRBJ2-5 TRBV6-5 NA NA CASSAGVTETQYF TGTGCCAGCAGCGCTGGGGTGACGGAGACCCAGTACTTC
TRBJ1-5 TRBV27 NA TRBD1 CASRRTGGHQPQHF TGTGCCAGCAGAAGGACAGGGGGCCATCAGCCCCAGCATTTT
TRBJ1-2 TRBV21-1 NA NA CASSKGDKGNYGYTF TGTGCCAGCAGCAAAGGAGACAAGGGGAACTATGGCTACACCTTC
TRBJ1-5 TRBV28 once NA CASSTHRVWGQPQHF TGTGCCAGCAGTACACACAGGGTTTGGGGTCAGCCCCAGCATTTT
TRBJ2-1 TRBV2 NA TRBD2 CASSASSGSSYNEQFF TGTGCCAGCAGTGCATCTAGCGGGAGCTCCTACAATGAGCAGTTCTTC
TRBJ2-7 TRBV10-2 NA TRBD1 CASRGQTGIYEQYF TGCGCCAGCAGGGGGCAGACAGGGATATACGAGCAGTACTTC
TRBJ2-6 TRBV27 NA NA CASSLGYSGANVLTF TGTGCCAGCAGTTTAGGGTACTCTGGGGCCAACGTCCTGACTTTC
TRBJ2-7 TRBV24-1 NA NA CATSASLPPYEQYF TGTGCCACCAGTGCTAGCCTCCCCCCCTACGAGCAGTACTTC
TRBJ2-7 TRBV7-8 NA NA CASSLGQSGMGSEQYF TGTGCCAGCAGCTTAGGGCAGTCCGGAATGGGGAGCGAGCAGTACTTC
TRBJ2-7 TRBV28 once TRBD1 CASSFARTGPAREQYF TGTGCCAGCAGTTTCGCTAGGACAGGGCCTGCGAGGGAGCAGTACTTC
TRBJ2-3 TRBV21-1 NA NA CASSKVLASGGDTQYF TGTGCCAGCAGCAAAGTCTTAGCTAGCGGGGGGGATACGCAGTATTTT
TRBJ2-2 TRBV13 NA NA CASSRRGPGELFF TGTGCCAGCAGCCGAAGGGGCCCCGGGGAGCTGTTTTTT
TRBJ1-2 TRBV29-1 NA TRBD1 CSVVTGGSYGYTF TGCAGCGTGGTGACAGGGGGCTCGTATGGCTACACCTTC
TRBJ2-7 TRBV6-6 NA NA CASSYSNAGSYEQYF TGTGCCAGCAGTTACTCGAATGCAGGGTCCTACGAGCAGTACTTC
TRBJ2-1 TRBV7-3 NA TRBD2 CASSLAGGRARNEQFF TGTGCCAGCAGCTTAGCTGGCGGGAGGGCCAGGAATGAGCAGTTCTTC
TRBJ2-2 TRBV5-1 NA NA CASSLGRGRAPHGELFF TGCGCCAGCAGCTTGGGACGGGGCAGGGCCCCTCACGGGGAGCTGTTTTTT
TRBJ1-1 TRBV4-3 NA NA CASSQDSPVLTEAFF TGCGCCAGCAGCCAAGATTCGCCGGTTCTGACTGAAGCTTTCTTT
TRBJ1-3 TRBV9 NA NA CASSVAGRRNAEPPPGNTIYF TGTGCCAGCAGCGTGGCGGGACGCAGGAACGCAGAGCCTCCACCTGGAAACACCATATATTTT
TRBJ1-6 TRBV6-6 NA NA CASSWKGENSPLHF TGTGCCAGCAGTTGGAAGGGCGAGAATTCACCCCTCCACTTT
TRBJ1-5 TRBV7-2 once TRBD1 CASSLLTGHNQPRHF TGTGCCAGCAGCTTATTGACAGGGCACAATCAGCCCCGGCATTTT
TRBJ2-7 TRBV5-1 NA TRBD2 CASSPGLAGEPTYEQYF TGCGCCAGCAGCCCGGGACTAGCGGGAGAACCCACCTACGAGCAGTACTTC
TRBJ1-1 TRBV19 NA NA CASTTTGLSGEAFF TGTGCCAGTACCACGACGGGCCTGAGTGGTGAAGCTTTCTTT
TRBJ1-1 TRBV10-1 many NA CASSESRRSEAFF TGCGCCAGCAGTGAGTCGAGAAGGTCTGAAGCTTTCTTT
TRBJ2-2 TRBV6-5 NA TRBD2 CASSYLAGDTGELFF TGTGCCAGCAGTTACCTAGCGGGGGACACCGGGGAGCTGTTTTTT
TRBJ2-7 TRBV18 NA TRBD1 CASSPPTGAEQYF TGTGCCAGCTCACCACCAACAGGGGCCGAGCAGTACTTC
TRBJ2-1 TRBV12-3/TRBV12-4 NA NA CASSLYNEQFF TGTGCCAGCAGTCTATACAATGAGCAGTTCTTC
TRBJ1-2 TRBV12-3/TRBV12-4 NA NA CASSFEGARGYTF TGTGCCAGCAGTTTTGAGGGTGCCCGGGGCTACACCTTC
TRBJ1-2 TRBV12-3/TRBV12-4 NA NA CASSLVQGHGYTF TGTGCCAGCAGTTTAGTGCAGGGCCATGGCTACACCTTC
TRBJ2-6 TRBV6-6 once TRBD2 CASSRGTGGSGANVLTF TGTGCCAGCAGTCGGGGGACGGGGGGCTCTGGGGCCAACGTCCTGACTTTC
TRBJ2-3 TRBV2 NA NA CASSEPLLTDTQYF TGTGCCAGCAGTGAACCTCTCCTCACAGATACGCAGTATTTT
TRBJ2-5 TRBV18 NA NA CASSPLRDQETQYF TGTGCCAGCTCACCACTCCGAGACCAAGAGACCCAGTACTTC
TRBJ1-2 TRBV11-2 NA NA CASSLGGGKTNYGYTF TGTGCCAGCAGCTTAGGGGGCGGCAAGACTAACTATGGCTACACCTTC
TRBJ2-3 TRBV3-1/TRBV3-2 NA TRBD2 CASSQETGLAARFTDTQYF TGTGCCAGCAGCCAAGAGACTGGGCTAGCGGCGCGTTTCACAGATACGCAGTATTTT
TRBJ2-1 TRBV9 NA NA CASSPGNRRSYNEQFF TGTGCCAGCAGCCCGGGGAACAGGCGCTCCTACAATGAGCAGTTCTTC
TRBJ1-3 TRBV6-5 NA NA CASSYSIGTGNTIYF TGCGCCAGCAGTTACTCGATAGGTACTGGAAACACCATATATTTT
TRBJ2-1 TRBV9 once TRBD1 CASSVAGQGANEQFF TGTGCCAGCAGCGTAGCGGGACAGGGGGCCAATGAGCAGTTCTTC
TRBJ2-7 TRBV6-5 NA TRBD1 CASRDTGTGLREQYF TGTGCCAGCAGAGATACCGGGACAGGTTTACGCGAGCAGTACTTC